This TCR beta chain stems from a study of monozygotic twins with inflammatory bowel disease. Findings and caveats of the study: Twins with IBD had fewer clonotypes in common with others than healthy twins, particularly during disease activity. Some repertoire variability may stem from patients' differing immunosuppressive treatments.

With respect to this clonotype: What it recognizes is unknown.

Each TCR library consumed about 4,000 ng of total RNA. TCRdb re-called the 5' RACE reads and gives one entry per CDR3 protein, without DNA. This sample's table reports around 380,000 distinct CDR3 sequences. The length of the CDR3 is 15 residues. Germline CDR1 is MNHNS and CDR2 is SASEGT. The rearrangement joins TRBV6-1 to TRBJ1-2; TCRdb indicates TRBD1, and absent DNA this call remains unverified. The sample comprised blood. This sequence was found in a human donor with ulcerative colitis or Crohn's disease, or a healthy co-twin of an affected twin (not recorded which). The CDR3 loop is CASSGMVGRSYGYTF.